The present T cell receptor beta chain was sequenced within a study of blood T cell repertoires in COVID-19. Looking at the study overall: From the United States, Italy and Spain came samples of acute and convalescent COVID-19. In each case, the material was cDNA or gDNA derived from T cells, B-cell-depleted T cells, or PBMCs.

In the original processing: Using reference gene primer amplification, nucleated cell counts were estimated. This table comes from immunoSEQ multiplex PCR, and its TCRdb copy is limited to in-frame clones, with some not included. V and J calls and clone size come straight from that table; D and trimming were deduced from the DNA. The data contain over 40,000 clones, about 86% of them singletons. Germline V CDR1 and CDR2: SGHTA, FQGNSA. This CDR3 is built from 17 residues. Trimming took off 6 bases at V and 4 bases at J, with 21 bases between the two ends. This clonotype was sampled from an elderly man with active COVID-19. The chain combines TRBV7-2 with TRBJ2-2; perhaps TRBD1 as D (5 bases). The material sequenced was peripheral blood. CDR3 DNA sequence: TGTGCCAGCAGAGGCGGAACAGGCACCACCTTCACCGGGGAGCTGTTTTTT. This translates into CASRGGTGTTFTGELFF. The variable domain in full, completed from reference TRBV7-2 and TRBJ2-2, reads GAGVSQSPSNKVTEKGKDVELRCDPISGHTALYWYRQSLGQGLEFLIYFQGNSAPDKSGLPSDRFSAERTGGSVSTLTIQRTQQEDSAVYLCASRGGTGTTFTGELFFGEGSRLTVL.